Listed here is a single T cell receptor (beta chain). The target antigen is unknown. The CDR3 runs to 14 residues. Germline CDR1 and CDR2: SNHLY and FYNNEI. After removal of 4 bases from V and 3 bases from J, the junction contained 5 bases not matched to a gene. CD45RO/CCR7/CD25/CD127/CD95/CD27 sorting isolated CD4+ naive, central memory, regulatory and stem cell-like memory cells. The data are from a study of beta chain features in type 1 diabetes. Overall study results and limits: Fewer junction insertions and more nucleotide deletions appeared in type 1 diabetes patients. Researchers reported that naive, central memory and Treg TCRB repertoires appeared more similar in patients than in healthy donors. Within each of all four CD4+ subsets, Type 1 diabetes patients had TCRB CDR3s that were moderately but significantly shorter.

Expressed TCRB transcripts were sequenced because the isolated RNA had all been reverse transcribed beforehand. Sequencing was performed with immunoSEQ multiplex PCR; in TCRdb, only in-frame clones are kept and a portion is missing. The sample has 640,000 or so clones, 11% to 15% seen once. The specimen was naive CD4+ T cells from blood. This receptor was taken from a man younger than 30 with type 1 diabetes. This chain links TRBV2 with TRBJ2-7; 8 bases match TRBD1. DNA for the CDR3: TGTGCCAGCAGTGGCGGACAGGGTAACTACGAGCAGTACTTC. This translates into CASSGGQGNYEQYF.